This T cell receptor beta chain was sequenced in a study of tissue T cells after allogeneic stem cell transplantation (dated by TCRdb to 2022 to 2024). Some background on the complete study: The study profiled TCR beta repertoires across many tissues from research autopsies of patients with and without GVHD, plus mouse models of GVHD. The human arm was conducted as a prospective observational study, and neither blinding nor randomization was performed.

What this sample's time point label stands for: mouse harvest day 7 after allogeneic transplant. Each mouse graft, delivered by tail vein injection, combined 10^6 splenic CD5+ T cells with 10^7 T-cell-depleted bone marrow cells. GVHD in mice was modeled with a major MHC-mismatch B6 (H2b) into BALB/c (H2d) model, and tissues were profiled at day 7 or 14. On day 7 or 14 post-transplant, mouse tissues and retro-orbital blood were harvested with separate sterile tools for each animal, and livers were flushed before harvest. Before genomic DNA isolation with the DNeasy Blood & Tissue Kit, mouse tissues were minced using razor blades in buffered saline. Judged by its sample share, this clone qualifies as large (0.1 to 1%). It lacks a known antigen. Here, both gene names and germline sequences come from the mouse. The sequenced fragment ends 1 residue before the CDR3 boundary, so the rest is inferred from the germline J gene.

Study-level results and caveats: In both patients and mice, only a limited portion of the TCR repertoire detected in tissues was captured by blood and spleen T cells. Only a few T cell clones appeared in more than one patient, yet motif-based clustering showed tissue-specific repertoire signatures that were shared between patients. Within patients, how anatomically similar tissues were was a major factor shaping TCR repertoire composition, regardless of disease or transplant status. A small and clinically heterogeneous patient cohort was studied, and sampling depth was acknowledged as a limitation. Which tissue TCRs were alloreactive or antigen-specific was not determined in the study, and some of the clones might have been host cells that persisted.

Library generation was performed with the immunoSEQ multiplex PCR assay. Adaptive Biotechnologies performed the TCRbeta CDR3 sequencing at survey depth and reported CDR3 sequences, V/J genes, productive frequency and template counts. Amplification of TCR beta CDR3 regions was performed from genomic DNA rather than from RNA. On the authors' methods: Jensen-Shannon divergence served to quantify pairwise repertoire overlap between tissues, with 0 meaning identical and 1 meaning complete divergence. Tissues were grouped by single-linkage agglomerative hierarchical clustering of pairwise JSD values, and the clustering results were shown as dendrograms. All patient samples were analyzed with GLIPH2 using simulation_depth 1000, kmer_min_depth 3 and cdr3_length_cutoff 8, and only groups containing more than two unique CDR3s were kept. A standardized tissue-overlap score was generated by extrapolating Jaccard GLIPH-group overlap across patients to a standard repertoire size of 1000 clones. Linear mixed-effect models, with tissue included as a fixed effect and individual included as a random effect, were used to assess associations of diversity with clinical or experimental variables. In its TCRdb copy, this immuneACCESS table keeps in-frame sequences only and misses some clones. Where compared with another copy, unresolved V genes explain less than half of these, and the others have no known cause. V and J calls plus clone size are reproduced from that table; the DNA served to infer D and trimming. This sample is represented by thousands of clones; under 60% of them were singletons. Jointly, the top ten make up roughly 4.4% of the sample.

Its CDR3 holds 12 amino acids, cysteine through phenylalanine. The CDR3 was read in part: 33 bases, with the frame set at base 1. Here V drops 9 bases and J drops 7 bases, and the junction holds 9 bases not matched to any gene. Taken from the germline V gene, the CDR1 and CDR2 loops are MSHET and SYDVDS. The source of this sequence is a female BALB/c mouse given C57BL/6 T cells with graft-versus-host disease after an allogeneic hematopoietic cell transplant. Recombination connected TRBV29 to TRBJ2-7; TRBD2 agrees with 7 junctional bases. The source material was gut tissue. Incomplete CDR3 DNA: TGTGCTAGTTACTGGGGATCTGAGGAACAGTAC. Its protein is CASYWGSEEQY. Given in full, the CDR3 is CASYWGSEEQYF.